In its sample, the clone carrying this TCR beta chain was seen a few times. Its specificity is unknown. The junction differs from germline at one of its ends, possibly a read error. This sample is part of a study of post-analysis software for immune sequencing data. Sequencing libraries made from TCR beta cDNA carried unique molecular identifiers. It was from roughly 1.1 to 9.2 million T cells that about half a million cDNA molecules came. TCRdb reanalysed the PCR reads using MiXCR and keeps one entry per CDR3 protein. The sample lists around 200,000 distinct CDR3 sequences, about 30% occurring once. Germline lookup yields CDR1 LNHDA and CDR2 SQIVND (reference sequence). CDR3 size: 13 residues. Study-wide findings and caveats: Samples prepared in the same batch strongly co-clustered by F measure. Patients showed TRBV5-6, TRBV5-1 and TRBV20-1 among five TRBV segments more frequent than in controls. Those with multiple sclerosis, the patient group, showed significantly lower normalized Chao1 diversity than controls.

Sequencing input: blood. The rearrangement uses TRBV19 and TRBJ2-3, with D perhaps TRBD1 (6 bases). This receptor was identified in a girl aged 2-17 years with multiple sclerosis. CDR3 protein: CAGSIEGADTQYF. CDR3 DNA: TGTGCCGGTAGTATCGAGGGGGCAGATACGCAGTATTTT.